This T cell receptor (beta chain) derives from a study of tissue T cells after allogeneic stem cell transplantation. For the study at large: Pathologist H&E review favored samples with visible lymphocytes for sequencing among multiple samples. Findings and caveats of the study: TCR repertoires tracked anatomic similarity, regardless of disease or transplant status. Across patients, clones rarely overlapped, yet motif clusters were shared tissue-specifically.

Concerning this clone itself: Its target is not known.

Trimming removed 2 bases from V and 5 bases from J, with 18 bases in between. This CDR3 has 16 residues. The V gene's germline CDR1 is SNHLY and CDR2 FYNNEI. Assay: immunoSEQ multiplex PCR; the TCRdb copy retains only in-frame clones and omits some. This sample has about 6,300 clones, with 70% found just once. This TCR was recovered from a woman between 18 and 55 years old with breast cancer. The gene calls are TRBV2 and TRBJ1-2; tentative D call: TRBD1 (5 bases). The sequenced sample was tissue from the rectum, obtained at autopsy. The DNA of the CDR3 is TGTGCCAGCAGTGAAACGCCAGGGACTGAACTATATGGCTACACCTTC. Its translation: CASSETPGTELYGYTF.